One and the same sample provided the 17 T cell receptor beta chains below, sequenced in a study of identifying expanded T cells in peripheral blood. Clones were sequenced by immunoSEQ multiplex PCR, and TCRdb holds only the in-frame ones, with some missing. The profile covers some 130,000 clones, with 75% to 90% appearing a single time and 7.5% to 9% taken by the ten largest. The specimen was blood. The receptors derive from a person aged 18 to 70 in good health.

The rearrangement uses TRBV6-1 and TRBJ2-7; the match to TRBD1 covers 7 bases. This CDR3 has 13 amino acids. Germline V gene data show CDR1 as MNHNS and CDR2 as SASEGT. The V gene end was trimmed by 9 bases and the J gene end by 2 bases; junction bases not matched to a gene: 7. CDR3 amino acids: CASSRDRAYEQYF. CDR3 bases: TGTGCCAGTAGTCGGGACAGAGCCTACGAGCAGTACTTC.

The chain carries TRBV4-3 and TRBJ1-3; D gene unclear. The ends were cut back, 0 bases at V and 2 bases at J, with 11 bases in the middle. The CDR3 sequence is 16 residues long. The germline V gene has CDR1 LGHNA and CDR2 YSLEER. Here the CDR3 reads CASSQERQGAGNTIYF. DNA for the CDR3: TGCGCCAGCAGCCAAGAGAGGCAAGGTGCTGGAAACACCATATATTTT.

The rearrangement joins TRBV19 to TRBJ2-1, with 7 bases matching TRBD1. Germline V gene data show CDR1 as LNHDA and CDR2 as SQIVND (reference sequence). V lost 3 bases and J lost 3; bases outside the gene matches: 2. The CDR3 is made up of 14 amino acids. This CDR3 is CASSMRGLYNEQFF. For the CDR3, the DNA is TGTGCCAGTAGTATGAGGGGGCTCTACAATGAGCAGTTCTTC.

The gene calls are TRBV19 and TRBJ2-1; D assignment may be TRBD1 or TRBD2 (5 bases each). Trimming stripped 4 bases from V and 12 bases from J, with 16 bases between. Germline CDR1 is LNHDA and CDR2 is SQIVND (reference sequence). CDR3 size: 13 residues. The CDR3 region is CASSTSGTGLQFF. Written as DNA, the CDR3 is TGTGCCAGTAGTACGTCCGGGACGGGGTTGCAGTTCTTC.

The count of this clone is one. The chain employs TRBV7-2 and TRBJ1-5; 7 positions agree with TRBD1. The CDR3 loop spans 13 amino acids. Germline V gene lookup returns CDR1 SGHTA and CDR2 FQGNSA. V lost 6 bases to trimming and J lost 4 bases; unmatched junction nucleotides: 3. The CDR3 loop reads CASSRQGNQPQHF. CDR3 DNA: TGTGCCAGCAGTAGACAGGGTAATCAGCCCCAGCATTTT.

The chain is built from TRBV5-4 and TRBJ2-7; 10 nucleotides agree with TRBD1. CDR1 SGHNT and CDR2 YYREEE come from the germline V gene (reference sequence). The CDR3 has 14 residues. V trimming: 3 bases; J trimming: 0 bases; junction bases outside the gene matches: 0. Here the CDR3 reads CASSWTGGSYEQYF. In DNA form, the CDR3 reads TGTGCCAGCAGCTGGACAGGGGGCTCCTACGAGCAGTACTTC.

The V gene is TRBV5-1, the J gene TRBJ2-3; D could derive from TRBD1 or TRBD2 (5 bases each). This CDR3 has 13 residues. Deletions cut 3 bases from V and 0 bases from J, with 5 bases between. Germline V gene lookup returns CDR1 SGHRS and CDR2 YFSETQ. CDR3 nucleotides: TGCGCCAGCAGCTGGGACAGCACAGATACGCAGTATTTT. Residues: CASSWDSTDTQYF.

This chain links TRBV4-3 with TRBJ2-1; D is possibly TRBD1 (5 bases). Per the germline V gene, CDR1 is LGHNA and CDR2 is YSLEER. The V end was cut by 4 bases, the J end by 6 bases, with 19 bases between. The CDR3 spans 16 residues. The CDR3 sequence is CASSLRVGALPNEQFF. CDR3 DNA: TGCGCCAGCAGCCTCAGGGTAGGGGCGTTGCCCAATGAGCAGTTCTTC.

This sequence joins TRBV7-7 and TRBJ2-2, with 7 positions matching TRBD1. Trimming removed 5 bases from V and 1 base from J; junction bases left unmatched: 1. The germline V gene has CDR1 SSHAT and CDR2 FNYEAQ (reference sequence). The CDR3 contains 14 residues. The CDR3 reads CASSRTGNTGELFF. The CDR3 bases are TGTGCCAGCAGCCGGACAGGGAACACCGGGGAGCTGTTTTTT. Together with reference TRBV7-7 and TRBJ2-2, the CDR3 gives the full variable domain: GAGVSQSPRYKVTKRGQDVTLRCDPISSHATLYWYQQALGQGPEFLTYFNYEAQPDKSGLPSDRFSAERPEGSISTLTIQRTEQRDSAMYRCASSRTGNTGELFFGEGSRLTVL.

The rearrangement joins TRBV14 to TRBJ2-7, with TRBD1 identical over 9 bases. Germline V lookup: CDR1 SGHDN, CDR2 FVKESK. The V gene end was trimmed by 4 bases and the J gene end by 3 bases; junction bases not matched to a gene: 10. This CDR3 has 16 amino acids. The CDR3 region has the DNA TGTGCCAGCAGCCTTTTGGGACAGGGAATTGACTACGAGCAGTACTTC. Encoded protein: CASSLLGQGIDYEQYF.

The chain uses TRBV7-9 and TRBJ2-6; D is unresolved. Looked up from germline, CDR1 is SEHNR and CDR2 is FQNEAQ (reference sequence). Trimming left V 0 bases short and J 0 bases short, with 3 bases between. The CDR3 spans 15 residues. As DNA, the CDR3 is TGTGCCAGCAGCTTAGCTATCTCTGGGGCCAACGTCCTGACTTTC. Its protein is CASSLAISGANVLTF.

CDR3 bases: TGCGCCAGCAGCGAAGCGGTGGGATCTGGGGCCAACGTCCTGACTTTC. Its protein is CASSEAVGSGANVLTF. This chain joins TRBV5-1 and TRBJ2-6, with D possibly being TRBD2 (5 bases). Germline V lookup: CDR1 SGHRS, CDR2 YFSETQ. The CDR3 is made up of 16 amino acids. V gave up 4 bases and J gave up 1 base, with 12 bases separating them. The complete variable domain, with remaining parts taken from reference TRBV5-1 and TRBJ2-6, reads KAGVTQTPRYLIKTRGQQVTLSCSPISGHRSVSWYQQTPGQGLQFLFEYFSETQRNKGNFPGRFSGRQFSNSRSEMNVSTLELGDSALYLCASSEAVGSGANVLTFGAGSRLTVL.

A single count supports this clone. The rearrangement joins TRBV14 to TRBJ1-4, with D perhaps TRBD1 (5 bases). The CDR3 extends over 13 amino acids. V lost 1 base, J lost 7 bases, and 7 bases lay in between. The germline V gene has CDR1 SGHDN and CDR2 FVKESK. The CDR3 coding sequence is TGTGCCAGCAGCCAAGGGGGGGGTGAAAAACTGTTTTTT. Encoded protein: CASSQGGGEKLFF.

This clone turned up a few times. The V and J genes are TRBV19 and TRBJ2-3, with 9 bases identical to TRBD2. In germline, CDR1 is LNHDA, CDR2 SQIVND (reference sequence). This CDR3 contains 16 residues. V shed 3 bases, J shed 2 bases, and the junction held 6 bases outside the gene matches. CDR3 sequence: CASSMIAGGSTDTQYF. The CDR3 bases are TGTGCCAGTAGTATGATTGCGGGGGGGTCCACAGATACGCAGTATTTT.

The J gene is TRBJ2-1, the V gene TRBV7-3, with D perhaps TRBD1 (6 bases). This CDR3 is built from 13 residues. V dropped 5 bases and J dropped 9 bases, with 14 bases sitting between them. Looked up from germline, CDR1 is SGHTA and CDR2 is FQGTGA. CDR3 residues: CASSPTETGEQFF. CDR3 nucleotides: TGTGCCAGCAGCCCAACGGAGACAGGTGAGCAGTTCTTC.

This chain uses TRBV30 with TRBJ2-5; weak D call: TRBD1 (5 bases). The CDR3 sequence is 12 residues long. V lost 3 bases, J lost 1 base, and 6 bases lay in between. The germline V gene encodes CDR1 GTSNPN and CDR2 SVGIG (reference sequence). CDR3 nucleotide sequence: TGTGCCTGGAGAGGGGTCCAAGAGACCCAGTACTTC. The encoded protein is CAWRGVQETQYF. Looking up the rest from reference TRBV30 and TRBJ2-5 gives the full variable domain: SQTIHQWPATLVQPVGSPLSLECTVEGTSNPNLYWYRQAAGRGLQLLFYSVGIGQISSEVPQNLSASRPQDRQFILSSKKLLLSDSGFYLCAWRGVQETQYFGPGTRLLVL.

This clone was detected a few times. V and J are TRBV7-2 and TRBJ2-1; 10 bases line up with TRBD2. The CDR3 runs to 12 residues. V lost 3 bases to trimming and J lost 12 bases; unmatched junction nucleotides: 2. Per the germline V gene, CDR1 is SGHTA and CDR2 is FQGNSA. DNA of the CDR3: TGTGCCAGCAGCTTTAGCGGGAGGCCGCAGTTCTTC. Translation gives CASSFSGRPQFF.